These 10 T cell receptor beta chains originate from one sample sequenced in a study of blood T cells in healthy people across ages. Combining a sample-barcoded 5' primer with a J-beta primer mix, a second PCR ran for 7 to 11 cycles. TCRdb used MiXCR to reprocess the 5' RACE reads, holding one entry per CDR3 protein. The sample holds about 1,400,000 distinct CDR3 sequences, 59% seen once. The sample consisted of blood. The receptors here all came from a man aged 18-30 years in good health.

This clonotype was found a few times. The CDR3 DNA reads TGTGCCAGCAGCGCCCCAGGGGGTATAAGCACAGATACGCAGTATTTT. The encoded protein is CASSAPGGISTDTQYF. The chain employs TRBV9 and TRBJ2-3, with TRBD1 identical over 7 bases. Trimming at V came to 3 bases and at J to 0 bases, leaving 7 bases not matched to a gene. The CDR3 is 16 amino acids. The germline V gene has CDR1 SGDLS and CDR2 YYNGEE. Looking up the rest from reference TRBV9 and TRBJ2-3 gives the full variable domain: DSGVTQTPKHLITATGQRVTLRCSPRSGDLSVYWYQQSLDQGLQFLIQYYNGEERAKGNILERFSAQQFPDLHSELNLSSLELGDSALYFCASSAPGGISTDTQYFGPGTRLTVL.

This chain joins TRBV6-1 and TRBJ2-5, with 11 bases fitting TRBD2. Trimming at V came to 2 bases and at J to 4 bases, leaving 6 bases not matched to a gene. In germline, CDR1 is MNHNS, CDR2 SASEGT. The CDR3 has 16 residues. This CDR3 reads CASSEYSGRATETQYF. The DNA of the CDR3 is TGTGCCAGCAGTGAATATAGCGGGAGGGCCACAGAGACCCAGTACTTC.

The chain combines TRBV6-2 or TRBV6-3 with TRBJ2-3; D unclear. The germline V gene encodes CDR1 MNHEY and CDR2 SVGEGT. This CDR3 spans 13 amino acids. Trimming pared 2 bases from V and 4 bases from J, leaving 7 bases between. This CDR3 reads CASSYGNSDTQYF. DNA of the CDR3: TGTGCCAGCAGTTACGGGAATTCAGATACGCAGTATTTT.

This chain connects TRBV6-6 to TRBJ2-7; 9 nucleotides line up with TRBD1. The V segment lost 0 bases and the J segment 5 bases; nucleotides outside the gene matches: 8. Looked up from germline, CDR1 is MNHNY and CDR2 is SVGAGI (reference sequence). This CDR3 contains 16 residues. The CDR3 nucleotides read TGTGCCAGCAGTTACTCCCCGGGACAGGGACCCCACGAGCAGTACTTC. Translation gives CASSYSPGQGPHEQYF.

This sequence joins TRBV2 and TRBJ2-5, with D possibly being TRBD2 (6 bases). The germline CDR1 and CDR2 sequences are SNHLY and FYNNEI. V shed 5 bases and J shed 1 base, with 14 bases lying between them. This CDR3 contains 15 residues. This chain's CDR3 is CASSPNGGTQETQYF. As DNA, the CDR3 is TGTGCCAGCAGTCCCAACGGAGGGACCCAAGAGACCCAGTACTTC.

The chain links TRBV7-9 to TRBJ2-5; the match to TRBD2 covers 9 bases. V lost 2 bases to trimming and J lost 5 bases; unmatched junction nucleotides: 3. The CDR3 is made up of 14 amino acids. The germline CDR1 and CDR2 sequences are SEHNR and FQNEAQ (reference sequence). CDR3: CASSLKRGVETQYF. The DNA of the CDR3 is TGTGCCAGCAGCTTAAAGCGGGGGGTTGAGACCCAGTACTTC.

This chain links TRBV6-1 with TRBJ2-6, with TRBD2 matching over 8 bases. This CDR3 is 19 amino acids long. CDR1 and CDR2 (germline): MNHNS, SASEGT. The V gene end was trimmed by 1 base and the J gene end by 3 bases; junction bases not matched to a gene: 11. The CDR3 loop is CASSEVLVAGSSGANVLTF. CDR3 nucleotides: TGTGCCAGCAGTGAAGTCCTAGTAGCGGGATCGAGTGGGGCCAACGTCCTGACTTTC.

As for this clonotype: The junction and the germline gene differ at one end; a read error may be behind it. The genes are TRBV6-5 and TRBJ2-5; possible D gene TRBD2, 5 bases. Looked up from germline, CDR1 is MNHEY and CDR2 is SVGAGI. The CDR3 runs 13 residues. In DNA form, the CDR3 reads TGTGCCAGCCAGAGCGGATACCAGGAGACCCAGTACTTC. This gives the protein CASQSGYQETQYF.

This clonotype came up many times. The V and J genes are TRBV2 and TRBJ1-4; tentatively, D is TRBD1 (6 bases). The ends were cut back, 8 bases at V and 8 bases at J, with 18 bases in the middle. Germline-derived CDR1 and CDR2 are SNHLY and FYNNEI. CDR3 size: 14 residues. CDR3 loop: CASGPGRGGEKLFF. The CDR3 region has the DNA TGTGCCAGCGGACCGGGCAGGGGTGGCGAAAAACTGTTTTTT.

The chain is built from TRBV4-3 and TRBJ2-7, with D possibly matching TRBD1 (6 bases). Germline V gene data show CDR1 as LGHNA and CDR2 as YSLEER. The ends were cut back, 1 base at V and 2 bases at J, with 18 bases in the middle. The CDR3 extends over 17 amino acids. CDR3 region: CASSQASGQLNTYEQYF. CDR3 sequence (DNA): TGCGCCAGCAGCCAAGCCTCGGGACAACTGAACACCTACGAGCAGTACTTC.